The 3 T cell receptor beta chains below were found in one sample sequenced in a study of T cell responses to AZD1222 COVID-19 vaccine. Sequencing was performed with immunoSEQ multiplex PCR; in TCRdb, only in-frame clones are kept and a portion is missing. The sample consists of more than 70,000 clones, nearly 90% of them appearing once. Sample: peripheral blood, taken on day 0 of MenACWY control vaccination. The receptors come from an adult in good health.

The chain couples TRBV30 to TRBJ2-5; no clear D. Looked up from germline, CDR1 is GTSNPN and CDR2 is SVGIG (reference sequence). The CDR3 is 12 amino acids. Trimming took 2 bases from V and 5 from J, leaving 9 bases between them. CDR3 sequence (DNA): TGTGCCTGGAGTCGAGGTGGGGAGACCCAGTACTTC. Its translation is CAWSRGGETQYF.

This clone was counted only a few times. This chain uses TRBV4-2 with TRBJ2-1; 15 bases map to TRBD2. The CDR3 sequence is 16 residues long. CDR1 and CDR2 from the germline V gene are LGHNA and YNFKEQ. J gave up 7 bases and V 0 bases, and 1 base lay outside the gene matches. CDR3 bases: TGTGCCAGCAGCCAAGATGGGACTAGCGGGGGGAATGAGCAGTTCTTC. The encoded protein is CASSQDGTSGGNEQFF.

The chain joins TRBV20-1 to TRBJ1-5; a weak D match, TRBD1 (6 bases). Germline assignment: CDR1 DFQATT and CDR2 SNEGSKA (reference sequence). The CDR3 is 14 residues long. V gave up 3 bases and J gave up 0 bases, with 9 bases separating them. The CDR3 DNA reads TGCAGTGCTAGTACAGGGACTAGCAATCAGCCCCAGCATTTT. Amino acids: CSASTGTSNQPQHF.